Below, 32 T cell receptor beta chains from the same sample are listed, as sequenced in a study of T-cell memory formation after mild COVID-19. One entry per CDR3 protein, called by TCRdb with MiXCR from the 5' RACE reads. This sample has 250,000 to 300,000 distinct CDR3 sequences, with under 20% found just once. Specimen: PBMCs or a T cell subset sorted from them (not recorded which). The receptors here all came from a man between 18 and 35 years old who had mild COVID-19 (a few samples of this study predate the infection). Cell type and time point are not known.

This clonotype was detected only a few times. In DNA, the CDR3 is TGTGCCAGCGTGCGGCAGGGGCCAACATTGAACACTGAAGCTTTCTTT. This gives the protein CASVRQGPTLNTEAFF. The gene calls are TRBV27 and TRBJ1-1, with D possibly TRBD1 on 6 matching bases. CDR3 length: 16 amino acids. The V end lost 8 bases, the J end lost 0 bases, and 19 bases lay between the germline ends. Germline CDR1 and CDR2: MNHEY and SMNVEV (reference sequence).

The rearrangement uses TRBV7-9 and TRBJ1-1, with D uncertain. Trimming cost V 0 bases and J 1 base, with 9 bases left between them. Germline lookup yields CDR1 SEHNR and CDR2 FQNEAQ (reference sequence). The CDR3 extends over 15 amino acids. The CDR3 protein is CASSLARPGNTEAFF. CDR3 nucleotides: TGTGCCAGCAGCTTAGCGCGGCCAGGGAACACTGAAGCTTTCTTT. The variable domain in full, with the rest retrieved from reference TRBV7-9 and TRBJ1-1, is DTGVSQNPRHKITKRGQNVTFRCDPISEHNRLYWYRQTLGQGPEFLTYFQNEAQLEKSRLLSDRFSAERPKGSFSTLEIQRTEQGDSAMYLCASSLARPGNTEAFFGQGTRLTVV.

This clonotype was detected a few times. V usage is TRBV7-9 and J usage is TRBJ2-1; no clear D. This CDR3 region has 14 residues. The germline V and J ends were trimmed by 6 bases and 7 bases, with 16 bases remaining between them. The germline V gene encodes CDR1 SEHNR and CDR2 FQNEAQ (reference sequence). DNA of the CDR3: TGTGCCAGCAGTCGCGATGGGTGGGGAAATGAGCAGTTCTTC. It is translated as CASSRDGWGNEQFF. The full variable domain, with the rest looked up from reference TRBV7-9 and TRBJ2-1, is DTGVSQNPRHKITKRGQNVTFRCDPISEHNRLYWYRQTLGQGPEFLTYFQNEAQLEKSRLLSDRFSAERPKGSFSTLEIQRTEQGDSAMYLCASSRDGWGNEQFFGPGTRLTVL.

This clonotype came up a few times. The rearrangement uses TRBV12-3 or TRBV12-4 and TRBJ2-7; no firm D call. V lost 3 bases, J lost 6 bases, and 15 bases lay in between. The CDR3 is made up of 14 amino acids. CDR3 sequence: CASSLSRSVPEQYF. The DNA for the CDR3 is TGTGCCAGCAGTTTGTCGAGATCCGTGCCCGAGCAGTACTTC.

This chain connects TRBV19 to TRBJ1-5; perhaps TRBD1 as D (6 bases). Germline V CDR1 and CDR2: LNHDA, SQIVND (reference sequence). The germline V and J ends were trimmed by 8 bases and 3 bases, with 14 bases remaining between them. This CDR3 comprises 14 residues. The CDR3 is CASGMRTDNQPQHF. Here the CDR3 DNA reads TGTGCCAGTGGGATGAGGACAGACAATCAGCCCCAGCATTTT. The entire variable domain, with the rest obtained from reference TRBV19 and TRBJ1-5, is as follows: DGGITQSPKYLFRKEGQNVTLSCEQNLNHDAMYWYRQDPGQGLRLIYYSQIVNDFQKGDIAEGYSVSREKKESFPLTVTSAQKNPTAFYLCASGMRTDNQPQHFGDGTRLSIL.

The chain joins TRBV27 to TRBJ1-1, with 7 bases matching TRBD1. This CDR3 region has 14 residues. In germline, CDR1 is MNHEY, CDR2 SMNVEV (reference sequence). Germline trimming cut 6 bases from V and 1 base from J; bases unmatched to any gene: 5. CDR3 nucleotide sequence: TGTGCCAGCAGCCCACAGGGGAGGAACACTGAAGCTTTCTTT. It translates to CASSPQGRNTEAFF.

CDR3 sequence (DNA): TGTGCCAGCAGTGGAGGGCTAGCGGGAGTTCGTGAGCAGTTCTTC. Encoded protein: CASSGGLAGVREQFF. The V and J genes are TRBV2 and TRBJ2-1, with 10 bases lining up with TRBD2. Germline V lookup: CDR1 SNHLY, CDR2 FYNNEI. V shed 4 bases and J 9 bases; nucleotides not matched to a gene: 9. The CDR3 is made up of 15 amino acids.

CDR3 sequence (DNA): TGTGCCAGCTCACCCGGACCCTTCGGGTTCGAGCAGTACTTC. Its translation: CASSPGPFGFEQYF. The chain uses TRBV18 and TRBJ2-7; D is undetermined. Trimming stripped 3 bases from V and 6 bases from J, with 15 bases between. The CDR3 extends over 14 amino acids. Germline CDR1 is KGHSH and CDR2 is LQKENI.

V and J are TRBV5-1 and TRBJ2-3, with 12 nucleotides matching TRBD2. The CDR3 runs to 16 residues. Germline assignment: CDR1 SGHRS and CDR2 YFSETQ. Unmatched junction bases numbered 4, after V lost 4 bases and J lost 1 base. In nucleotides, the CDR3 is TGCGCCAGCAGCCTCCGGACTAGCGGGGGCACAGATACGCAGTATTTT. Its translation is CASSLRTSGGTDTQYF.

This clonotype was picked up a small number of times. The V call is TRBV27, the J call TRBJ2-7, with D perhaps TRBD2 (6 bases). V was pared by 4 bases and J by 2 bases, with 12 bases between. The V gene's germline CDR1 is MNHEY and CDR2 SMNVEV (reference sequence). The CDR3 is 14 residues long. DNA of the CDR3: TGTGCCAGCAGTTCCGCCGGGAGTGCCTACGAGCAGTACTTC. Translation gives CASSSAGSAYEQYF.

Here the CDR3 reads CASSLVRDSNQPQHF. Here the CDR3 DNA reads TGTGCCAGCAGCTTAGTCAGGGATAGCAATCAGCCCCAGCATTTT. The chain links TRBV11-2 to TRBJ1-5, with a possible D match to TRBD1 (5 bases). V gave up 1 base and J gave up 0 bases, with 7 bases separating them. CDR3 length equals 15 residues. In germline, CDR1 is SGHAT, CDR2 FQNNGV.

The rearrangement joins TRBV5-1 to TRBJ1-1, with 8 bases lining up with TRBD1. Looked up from germline, CDR1 is SGHRS and CDR2 is YFSETQ. The CDR3 is 16 amino acids. After removal of 0 bases from V and 3 bases from J, the junction contained 7 bases not matched to a gene. The CDR3, as DNA: TGCGCCAGCAGCTTGGCCCCCGGACAGGGAGACACTGAAGCTTTCTTT. It specifies CASSLAPGQGDTEAFF. The entire variable domain, with the rest obtained from reference TRBV5-1 and TRBJ1-1, is as follows: KAGVTQTPRYLIKTRGQQVTLSCSPISGHRSVSWYQQTPGQGLQFLFEYFSETQRNKGNFPGRFSGRQFSNSRSEMNVSTLELGDSALYLCASSLAPGQGDTEAFFGQGTRLTVV.

This clonotype was observed at least ten times. The chain combines TRBV24-1 with TRBJ2-5; unclear D gene. The CDR3 is made up of 13 amino acids. Per germline, CDR1 KGHDR and CDR2 SFDVKD. Trimming took 4 bases from V and 1 from J, leaving 6 bases between them. The CDR3 bases are TGTGCCACCAGTGACCCTAGCCAAGAGACCCAGTACTTC. This sequence encodes CATSDPSQETQYF.

The chain combines TRBV10-3 with TRBJ2-5, with a tentative D call TRBD2 (5 bases). The CDR3 extends over 14 amino acids. CDR1 and CDR2 from the germline V gene are ENHRY and SYGVKD. V lost 3 bases and J 5 bases, leaving 13 bases between the germline ends. CDR3 loop: CAISELGRGETQYF. DNA for the CDR3: TGTGCCATCAGTGAACTAGGGAGAGGGGAGACCCAGTACTTC.

This clonotype was observed a few times. The chain couples TRBV21-1 to TRBJ2-7. TRBV21-1 has pseudogene status. The CDR3 consists of 14 residues. This CDR3 is CASSKEMRAYEQYV. CDR3 bases: TGTGCCAGCAGCAAAGAGATGAGAGCCTACGAGCAGTACGTC.

A few counts support this clonotype. J is TRBJ2-2 and V is TRBV4-2; D might be TRBD2 (6 bases). This CDR3 has 16 residues. CDR1 is LGHNA, CDR2 YNFKEQ, per germline. V was trimmed by 3 bases and J by 3 bases, leaving 14 bases between them. The CDR3: CASSHPRGSDTGELFF. The CDR3 DNA follows: TGTGCCAGCAGCCACCCGCGGGGTTCCGACACCGGGGAGCTGTTTTTT.

V is TRBV7-2 and J is TRBJ1-5; no clear D. This CDR3 is built from 13 residues. Germline V gives CDR1 SGHTA, CDR2 FQGNSA. V was clipped by 4 bases and J by 7 bases, with 11 bases between them. The CDR3 protein is CASSSQVEQPQHF. As DNA, the CDR3 is TGTGCCAGCAGCTCGCAGGTGGAGCAGCCCCAGCATTTT.

In its sample, this clonotype was seen a few times. The chain joins TRBV6-2 or TRBV6-3 to TRBJ2-3; D is possibly TRBD1 (6 bases). Germline V gene sequence: CDR1 MNHEY, CDR2 SVGEGT. This CDR3 has 15 amino acids. V was trimmed by 6 bases and J by 1 base, leaving 14 bases between them. The CDR3 spells CASSSGQWGTDTQYF. The CDR3 DNA follows: TGTGCCAGCAGCTCCGGACAGTGGGGCACAGATACGCAGTATTTT.

This clonotype was counted a few times. The chain has TRBV3-1 and TRBJ2-3, with D maybe TRBD1 (6 bases). The V end was cut by 1 base, the J end by 4 bases, with 18 bases between. Germline loops: CDR1 LGHDT, CDR2 YNNKEL (reference sequence). The length of the CDR3 is 17 residues. As DNA, the CDR3 is TGTGCCAGCAGCCAAGGCATGGGGGCCCGGTATGCAGATACGCAGTATTTT. This codes for CASSQGMGARYADTQYF.

This clonotype was detected only once. The chain couples TRBV3-1 to TRBJ2-5; 8 bases are shared with TRBD2. V was pared by 1 base and J by 4 bases, with 5 bases of the junction left unmatched. Germline CDR1 is LGHDT and CDR2 is YNNKEL (reference sequence). CDR3 length: 15 amino acids. CDR3 DNA sequence: TGTGCCAGCAGCCAAGTCGCGGGGGGTTTAGAGACCCAGTACTTC. It encodes CASSQVAGGLETQYF.

Only a few counts were recorded for this clonotype. The genes are TRBV7-8 and TRBJ1-1, with D unresolved. Trimming pared 1 base from V and 2 bases from J, leaving 20 bases between. Germline V gene lookup returns CDR1 SGHVS and CDR2 FQNEAQ. The CDR3 totals 18 residues. CDR3 in DNA: TGTGCCAGCAGCTTAGGCCGTCGTAGTGCGGGGTCAAACACTGAAGCTTTCTTT. Protein sequence: CASSLGRRSAGSNTEAFF. Combining the CDR3 with reference TRBV7-8 and TRBJ1-1 gives the whole variable domain GAGVSQSPRYKVAKRGQDVALRCDPISGHVSLFWYQQALGQGPEFLTYFQNEAQLDKSGLPSDRFFAERPEGSVSTLKIQRTQQEDSAVYLCASSLGRRSAGSNTEAFFGQGTRLTVV.

The gene calls are TRBV4-1 and TRBJ1-2; D gene unclear. This CDR3 is built from 15 residues. Germline V CDR1 and CDR2: MGHRA, YSYEKL. The V gene lost 0 bases and the J gene lost 2 bases, with 10 bases spanning the gap. CDR3 sequence: CASSQEPKENYGYTF. The CDR3 DNA is TGCGCCAGCAGCCAAGAGCCCAAGGAGAACTATGGCTACACCTTC.

The chain links TRBV12-3 or TRBV12-4 to TRBJ1-6; 11 bases map to TRBD1. J gave up 10 bases and V 2 bases, and 13 bases lay outside the gene matches. The CDR3 totals 18 residues. The CDR3 protein is CASSLRTGGAGEWSPLHF. The CDR3, as DNA: TGTGCCAGCAGTTTAAGGACAGGGGGCGCCGGTGAATGGTCACCCCTCCACTTT.

J is TRBJ1-1 and V is TRBV21-1. TRBV21-1 is deemed a pseudogene. This CDR3 is built from 18 residues. The CDR3 loop reads CASSKALTATQLNTEAFF. As DNA, the CDR3 is TGTGCCAGCAGCAAAGCTCTTACAGCAACTCAGCTGAACACTGAAGCTTTCTTT.

This clonotype occurred a few times. V is TRBV9 and J is TRBJ2-3; 11 bases are shared with TRBD2. Germline-derived CDR1 and CDR2 are SGDLS and YYNGEE. The CDR3 extends over 17 amino acids. Trimming took 3 bases from V and 5 from J; bases not matched to a gene: 11. The CDR3 DNA reads as TGTGCCAGCAGCGAGGGGAGACTAGCGGGGTTGCGAGATACGCAGTATTTT. This encodes CASSEGRLAGLRDTQYF. Full variable domain (rest looked up from reference TRBV9 and TRBJ2-3): DSGVTQTPKHLITATGQRVTLRCSPRSGDLSVYWYQQSLDQGLQFLIQYYNGEERAKGNILERFSAQQFPDLHSELNLSSLELGDSALYFCASSEGRLAGLRDTQYFGPGTRLTVL.

The table lists this clonotype with a few counts. This chain links TRBV6-2 or TRBV6-3 with TRBJ1-6; D uncertain. V was trimmed by 0 bases and J by 16 bases, leaving 13 bases between them. The CDR3 is 13 residues long. The germline gives CDR1 MNHEY, CDR2 SVGEGT. The CDR3 DNA sequence: TGTGCCAGCAGTTACTCGGGCCAGGTTGATCTCCACTTT. Translating gives CASSYSGQVDLHF.

This clonotype has a handful of counts. This rearrangement joins TRBV19 to TRBJ2-6, with D maybe TRBD2 (6 bases). V lost 9 bases and J 0 bases, leaving 15 bases between the germline ends. Germline-derived CDR1 and CDR2 are LNHDA and SQIVND (reference sequence). CDR3 length equals 16 residues. The CDR3 is CASKTGDFSGANVLTF. In nucleotides, the CDR3 is TGTGCCAGCAAGACGGGGGATTTCTCTGGGGCCAACGTCCTGACTTTC.

V is TRBV24-1 and J is TRBJ1-2; maybe TRBD1 (6 bases). This CDR3 region has 15 residues. V was clipped by 4 bases and J by 8 bases, with 19 bases between them. The germline V gene has CDR1 KGHDR and CDR2 SFDVKD. The CDR3 protein is CATSDDRSVGFGYTF. The CDR3 DNA sequence: TGTGCCACCAGTGACGACAGGTCGGTCGGCTTCGGCTACACCTTC.

This clonotype was picked up a small number of times. The chain links TRBV6-5 to TRBJ1-2; D is possibly TRBD1 (6 bases). Per the germline V gene, CDR1 is MNHEY and CDR2 is SVGAGI. With 7 bases removed from V and 2 bases from J, the gap between germline ends came to 11 bases. The CDR3 has 13 residues. In nucleotides, the CDR3 is TGTGCCAGCACCAACACAGGGAACTATGGCTACACCTTC. Translated, it gives CASTNTGNYGYTF.

This clonotype was counted at least ten times. V usage is TRBV4-3 and J usage is TRBJ1-4, with D tentatively TRBD1 (6 bases). The CDR3 spans 17 residues. Trimming took off 0 bases at V and 5 bases at J, with 16 bases between the two ends. Germline values: CDR1 LGHNA, CDR2 YSLEER. The CDR3 DNA sequence: TGCGCCAGCAGCCAAGAGACCCGTGGACAGTCAAATGAAAAACTGTTTTTT. It is translated as CASSQETRGQSNEKLFF.

V usage is TRBV5-1 and J usage is TRBJ2-5; weak D call: TRBD2 (5 bases). CDR1 is SGHRS and CDR2 is YFSETQ in the germline V gene. The V end lost 0 bases, the J end lost 5 bases, and 11 bases lay between the germline ends. The CDR3 consists of 14 residues. The CDR3: CASSLDRGRETQYF. The CDR3 DNA reads TGCGCCAGCAGCTTGGATAGAGGGCGGGAGACCCAGTACTTC.

In its sample, this clonotype was seen a few times. The J gene is TRBJ1-3, the V gene TRBV6-5, with 9 bases lining up with TRBD1. V lost 0 bases, J lost 5 bases, and 5 bases stayed unmatched. Germline V gene lookup returns CDR1 MNHEY and CDR2 SVGAGI. CDR3 length: 16 residues. The CDR3 DNA follows: TGTGCCAGCAGTTACTCGAGGGACAGGGAAAGAAACACCATATATTTT. Translated, it gives CASSYSRDRERNTIYF.